Each of the 4 T cell receptor beta chains below was sequenced from the same sample in a study of T cell responses to AZD1222 COVID-19 vaccine. TCRdb's table, derived via immunoSEQ multiplex PCR, lists solely in-frame clones and lacks some. The sample lists around 200,000 clones, approximately 92% occurring once. The input for sequencing was peripheral blood, taken 28 days after the second dose of the MenACWY control vaccine. The receptor set was obtained from an adult who received the MenACWY meningococcal vaccine as a control.

This sequence joins TRBV6-5 and TRBJ1-1; 10 bases are a match to TRBD1. CDR1 and CDR2 (germline): MNHEY, SVGAGI. The CDR3 totals 14 residues. The J segment lost 6 bases and the V segment lost 7 bases, leaving 8 bases of the junction unmatched. The CDR3 is CASTPDRGRAEAFF. Here the CDR3 DNA reads TGTGCCAGCACCCCAGACAGGGGGCGCGCTGAAGCTTTCTTT.

V usage is TRBV6-5 and J usage is TRBJ1-2; perhaps TRBD1 as D (5 bases). CDR3 length: 14 amino acids. Germline CDR1 and CDR2: MNHEY and SVGAGI. Trimming removed 7 bases at V and 3 bases at J, with 15 bases between. The CDR3 sequence is CASTVGGGDYGYTF. In DNA form, the CDR3 reads TGTGCCAGCACCGTTGGGGGAGGGGACTATGGCTACACCTTC.

V usage is TRBV30 and J usage is TRBJ2-7, with 9 positions matching TRBD2. Germline CDR1 reads GTSNPN; CDR2 reads SVGIG (reference sequence). This CDR3 has 12 amino acids. V lost 7 bases to trimming and J lost 9 bases; unmatched junction nucleotides: 10. The CDR3 region is CAFSGGFLVQYF. The CDR3, as DNA: TGTGCCTTTAGCGGGGGTTTCCTGGTGCAGTACTTC.

The chain joins TRBV6-1 to TRBJ2-5, with a tentative D call TRBD2 (6 bases). The CDR3 is made up of 14 amino acids. From germline, CDR1 is MNHNS and CDR2 SASEGT. Trimming removed 1 base from V and 1 base from J, with 7 bases in between. The CDR3 spells CASSEGGGQETQYF. The CDR3 DNA sequence: TGTGCCAGCAGTGAAGGGGGAGGCCAAGAGACCCAGTACTTC.